This entry features one TCR beta chain sequence. This sample was taken from a study of blood T cell repertoires in COVID-19. In the study overall: Acute and convalescent COVID-19 specimens originated in the United States, Italy and Spain.

Here immunoSEQ multiplex PCR was the method, and the copy in TCRdb shows in-frame clones only, minus some. The sample carries a few hundred thousand clones, approximately 81% recorded once. The clonotype comes from a woman aged 18-29 years with acute or convalescent COVID-19. The sequencing sample was made of peripheral blood.

The CDR3 protein is CASRQVNTEAFF. DNA of the CDR3: TGTGCCAGCAGACAGGTGAACACTGAAGCTTTCTTT. The rearrangement uses TRBV25-1 and TRBJ1-1, with D possibly TRBD1 on 5 matching bases. V lost 6 bases and J lost 0, with 5 bases in between. Germline-derived CDR1 and CDR2 are MGHDK and SYGVNS. The CDR3 extends over 12 amino acids.